Detailed here is one T cell receptor (beta chain). V was cut by 4 bases and J by 2 bases, with 20 bases left in between. Germline V CDR1 and CDR2: MGHRA, YSYEKL. This CDR3 spans 17 amino acids. Unique molecular identifiers were incorporated when the TCRbeta library was constructed. A single record per CDR3 protein comes from TCRdb applying MiXCR to the PCR reads. The data show nearly 350,000 distinct CDR3 sequences, around 16% seen once. The sample belongs to a study of T-cell reconstitution after alpha-beta-depleted transplantation in children. The chain joins TRBV4-1 to TRBJ2-5; D is perhaps TRBD1 or TRBD2 (5 bases each). The TCR comes from a male patient aged 2-15 years who had a stem cell transplant for acute lymphoblastic leukemia, so the T cells may come from the graft donor. The sequenced sample was PBMCs, mostly from graft donor cells, obtained 360 days after TCRalphabeta/CD19-depleted stem cell transplant. CDR3 in amino acids: CASSRITRGWGQETQYF. CDR3 nucleotide sequence: TGCGCCAGCAGCCGCATTACGAGGGGATGGGGGCAAGAGACCCAGTACTTC.